What follows is one TCR beta chain and its context. Its antigen is unidentified. The PCR employed 60 Vbeta primers together with 13 Jbeta primers. Generated by immunoSEQ multiplex PCR, the TCRdb table keeps only in-frame clones and is missing some. The sample yields 150,000 to 200,000 clones, 81% seen once. This specimen comes from a study of cytomegalovirus exposure and HLA in healthy donors. Broader study findings: Later analysis demonstrated an association between a missense DCLRE1C variant and TCR beta V- and J-gene trimming.

The germline gives CDR1 SEHNR, CDR2 FQNEAQ (reference sequence). The CDR3 consists of 14 residues. V lost 5 bases and J 4 bases, leaving 9 bases between the germline ends. The J gene is TRBJ2-6, the V gene TRBV7-9; possibly TRBD2 for D (5 bases). Specimen: PBMCs. This TCR came from a young woman in good health and CMV-seropositive. In DNA form, the CDR3 reads TGTGCCAGCAGCGGACTCCTCGGGGCCAACGTCCTGACTTTC. Residues: CASSGLLGANVLTF.